These 13 T cell receptor beta chains came from one sample sequenced in a study of blood T cell repertoires in COVID-19. TCRdb's table, derived via immunoSEQ multiplex PCR, lists solely in-frame clones and lacks some. The sample lists fewer than 400,000 clones, around 90% seen once, with about 5% in the top ten. Sample: PBMCs or T cells enriched from blood (not recorded which). The source of these receptors is a man aged 60 to 75 who had recovered from COVID-19.

Details on this clone: The junction departs from the called germline gene at one end, perhaps through a read error. The chain carries TRBV2 and TRBJ2-1, with 9 nucleotides matching TRBD2. Germline CDR1 SNHLY, CDR2 FYNNEI. CDR3 length equals 15 residues. CDR3 region: CASSVVTSGYSEQFF. The CDR3 nucleotides read TGTGCCAGCAGTGTCGTGACTAGCGGTTACAGTGAGCAGTTCTTC.

In this sample, this clone turned up once. The CDR3 here is CASSSAFHWREKLFF. CDR3 in DNA: TGTGCCAGTTCTTCGGCGTTTCACTGGAGGGAAAAACTGTTTTTT. V usage is TRBV19 and J usage is TRBJ1-4; no reliable D call. Trimming pared 8 bases from V and 8 bases from J, leaving 21 bases between. The CDR3 spans 15 residues. The germline gives CDR1 LNHDA, CDR2 SQIVND (reference sequence).

The chain links TRBV11-3 to TRBJ2-7; 11 bases fit TRBD1. The CDR3 has 14 residues. The V and J ends lost 5 bases and 3 bases, in that order; junction bases with no gene match: 3. Germline V gene lookup returns CDR1 SGHNT and CDR2 YENEEA. For the CDR3, the DNA is TGTGCCAGCAGCCTCGGGACAGGGGGCTACGAGCAGTACTTC. Translated, it gives CASSLGTGGYEQYF.

In DNA, the CDR3 is TGTGCCAGCTCACCGTCCTCTAGCGGGAGAACCAATGAGCAGTTCTTC. Amino acid sequence: CASSPSSSGRTNEQFF. V usage is TRBV18 and J usage is TRBJ2-1; 10 bases fit TRBD2. The germline CDR1 and CDR2 sequences are KGHSH and LQKENI. Unmatched junction bases numbered 8, after V lost 3 bases and J lost 6 bases. CDR3 length: 16 amino acids.

This clone has just one count. The chain has TRBV24-1 and TRBJ1-2; 7 nucleotides align to TRBD1. The V gene's germline CDR1 is KGHDR and CDR2 SFDVKD. The CDR3 is 18 amino acids. Trimming cost V 3 bases and J 1 base; bases outside gene matches: 13. This chain's CDR3 is CATSDHQGDPRLNYGYTF. DNA of the CDR3: TGTGCCACCAGTGATCACCAGGGGGACCCCCGACTTAACTATGGCTACACCTTC.

The chain links TRBV6-5 to TRBJ2-7, with 7 bases that match TRBD1. The CDR3 sequence is 14 residues long. V shed 0 bases and J 3 bases; nucleotides not matched to a gene: 2. Germline loops: CDR1 MNHEY, CDR2 SVGAGI. The chain's CDR3 is CASSYSGTDYEQYF. The CDR3 nucleotides are TGTGCCAGCAGTTACTCTGGGACAGACTACGAGCAGTACTTC.

V is TRBV10-3 and J is TRBJ2-7; 7 nucleotides align to TRBD1. With V trimmed by 3 bases and J by 3 bases, 5 bases remained unmatched. The length of the CDR3 is 14 residues. The germline gives CDR1 ENHRY, CDR2 SYGVKD. CDR3 sequence: CAISDPGQIYEQYF. The CDR3 DNA reads as TGTGCCATCAGTGATCCGGGACAGATCTACGAGCAGTACTTC.

The V and J genes are TRBV28 and TRBJ1-1; tentative D call: TRBD1 (5 bases). The germline V gene has CDR1 MDHEN and CDR2 SYDVKM. The V gene lost 7 bases and the J gene lost 1 base, with 16 bases spanning the gap. The CDR3 length is 15 residues. The chain's CDR3 is CASNPSFGGNTEAFF. The CDR3 DNA reads as TGTGCCAGCAACCCAAGTTTCGGGGGGAACACTGAAGCTTTCTTT.

A word on this clone: At the DNA level, this CDR3 is encoded by other sequences in the same sample as well. The gene calls are TRBV18 and TRBJ2-7; 10 bases map to TRBD1. CDR1 and CDR2 from the germline V gene are KGHSH and LQKENI. The CDR3 consists of 15 residues. Trimming at V came to 0 bases and at J to 1 base, leaving 0 bases not matched to a gene. The CDR3, as DNA: TGTGCCAGCTCACCACCGGGACAGGGGTCCTACGAGCAGTACTTC. This translates into CASSPPGQGSYEQYF.

The rearrangement links TRBV29-1 to TRBJ1-1, with 10 bases fitting TRBD1. CDR1 and CDR2 from the germline V gene are SQVTM and ANQGSEA. This CDR3 spans 13 amino acids. Trimming at V came to 8 bases and at J to 4 bases, leaving 7 bases not matched to a gene. The CDR3 loop is CSFRTGGGTEAFF. CDR3 coding DNA: TGCAGCTTCCGGACAGGGGGAGGCACTGAAGCTTTCTTT.

The V call is TRBV7-2, the J call TRBJ2-1; tentatively, D is TRBD2 (5 bases). Germline lookup yields CDR1 SGHTA and CDR2 FQGNSA. This CDR3 spans 16 amino acids. With 5 bases removed from V and 3 bases from J, the gap between germline ends came to 17 bases. CDR3 sequence: CASSLPGLSVYNEQFF. CDR3 DNA sequence: TGTGCCAGCAGCCTACCTGGACTGAGCGTCTACAATGAGCAGTTCTTC.

V usage is TRBV21-1 and J usage is TRBJ2-7; TRBD1, the table's D call, was not compared with the DNA. TRBV21-1 is marked as a pseudogene. The CDR3 extends over 13 amino acids. The CDR3 is CASRRTGTREQYF. The CDR3 DNA sequence: TGTGCCAGCAGAAGGACAGGGACTCGGGAGCAGTACTTC.

The chain uses TRBV6-5 and TRBJ1-5; TRBD1 might be the D (5 bases). Trimming shortened V by 6 bases and J by 4 bases, and 10 bases separated the two germline ends. CDR1 and CDR2 (germline): MNHEY, SVGAGI. This CDR3 has 13 residues. Here the CDR3 DNA reads TGTGCCAGCAGAAATCCAGGGAATCAGCCCCAGCATTTT. Amino acid sequence: CASRNPGNQPQHF.